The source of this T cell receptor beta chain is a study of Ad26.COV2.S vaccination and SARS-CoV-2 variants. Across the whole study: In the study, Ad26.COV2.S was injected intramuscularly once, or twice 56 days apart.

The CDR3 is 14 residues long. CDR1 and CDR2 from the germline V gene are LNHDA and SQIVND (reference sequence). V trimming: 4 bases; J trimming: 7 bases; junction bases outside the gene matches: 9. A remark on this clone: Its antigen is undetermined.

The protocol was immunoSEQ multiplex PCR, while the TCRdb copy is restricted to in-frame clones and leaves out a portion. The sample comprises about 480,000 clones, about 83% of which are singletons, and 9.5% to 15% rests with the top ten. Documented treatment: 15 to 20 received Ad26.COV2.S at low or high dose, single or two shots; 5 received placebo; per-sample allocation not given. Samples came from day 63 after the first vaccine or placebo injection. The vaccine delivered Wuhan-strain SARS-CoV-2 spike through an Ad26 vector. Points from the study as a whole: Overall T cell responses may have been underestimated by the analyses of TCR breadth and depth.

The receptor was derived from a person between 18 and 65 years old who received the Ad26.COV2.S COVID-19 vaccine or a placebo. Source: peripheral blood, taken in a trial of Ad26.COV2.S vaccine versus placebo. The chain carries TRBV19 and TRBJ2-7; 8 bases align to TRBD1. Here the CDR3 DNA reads TGTGCCAGTAGTACCGGCCAGGGGGCATGGGAGCAGTACTTC. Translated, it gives CASSTGQGAWEQYF.